This entry lists 24 T cell receptor beta chains sequenced from one sample in a study of post-analysis software for immune sequencing data. Regarding the study as a whole: Compared with controls, patients had more of 4 to 6 TRBV segments, including TRBV5-6, TRBV5-1 and TRBV20-1.

cDNA libraries for TCR beta contained unique molecular identifiers. Via MiXCR, TCRdb re-called the PCR reads, giving one row per CDR3 protein. This sample has some 260,000 distinct CDR3 sequences, with about 38% found just once. No antigen has been assigned to these receptors. The specimen was blood. These receptors all come from a girl aged 10 to 17 with multiple sclerosis.

V and J are TRBV5-1 and TRBJ2-3; D not certain. This CDR3 spans 13 amino acids. Per germline, CDR1 SGHRS and CDR2 YFSETQ. CDR3 sequence reads: CASASPSTDTQYF. The CDR3 DNA reads TGCGCTTCGGCCAGTCCTAGCACAGATACGCAGTATTTT.

J is TRBJ1-1 and V is TRBV3-1; possible D gene TRBD1, 5 bases. The CDR3 has 12 residues. CDR1 LGHDT and CDR2 YNNKEL come from the germline V gene (reference sequence). V was cut by 11 bases and J by 3 bases, with 13 bases left in between. The CDR3 region has the DNA TGTGCCTCCGGCGAGGGGTACACTGAAGCTTTCTTT. It is translated as CASGEGYTEAFF.

This clonotype was detected ten times or more. V and J are TRBV21-1 and TRBJ2-7. TRBV21-1 is assigned pseudogene status. The CDR3 loop spans 14 amino acids. CDR3 region: CASSKESWQREQYF. The DNA of the CDR3 is TGTGCCAGCAGCAAAGAAAGTTGGCAGAGGGAGCAGTACTTC.

This clonotype was recorded many times. This CDR3 reads CSAREWPGLAASTDTQYF. The CDR3 coding sequence is TGCAGTGCTAGAGAGTGGCCCGGACTAGCGGCTAGCACAGATACGCAGTATTTT. The V and J genes are TRBV20-1 and TRBJ2-3; 10 bases line up with TRBD2. CDR3 length: 18 amino acids. Germline CDR1 is DFQATT and CDR2 is SNEGSKA (reference sequence). V lost 0 bases, J lost 0 bases, and 9 bases stayed unmatched.

The chain couples TRBV9 to TRBJ2-4; 10 nucleotides agree with TRBD2. Germline lookup yields CDR1 SGDLS and CDR2 YYNGEE. The J segment lost 9 bases and the V segment lost 0 bases, leaving 9 bases of the junction unmatched. The CDR3 has 16 residues. CDR3 DNA: TGTGCCAGCAGCGTAGAGACTAGCGGGCCCGGGGGCATTCAGTACTTC. It codes for CASSVETSGPGGIQYF.

This clonotype appeared once. This chain joins TRBV20-1 and TRBJ1-4, with 9 bases lining up with TRBD1. V shed 0 bases and J 7 bases; nucleotides not matched to a gene: 3. This CDR3 region has 14 residues. Per germline, CDR1 DFQATT and CDR2 SNEGSKA (reference sequence). CDR3 coding DNA: TGCAGTGCTAGAGACGGACAGGGGTCTGAAAAACTGTTTTTT. Residues: CSARDGQGSEKLFF.

This clonotype was recorded at least ten times. Written as DNA, the CDR3 is TGTGCCAGCAGTGATGACTCTTTTGGGACAGGGGGCCGGAAGACCCAGTACTTC. Its protein product is CASSDDSFGTGGRKTQYF. V usage is TRBV6-4 and J usage is TRBJ2-5, with 12 bases that match TRBD1. Germline V gene sequence: CDR1 MRHNA, CDR2 SNTAGT. The CDR3 contains 18 residues. With 3 bases clipped from V and 6 bases from J, the junction kept 14 bases outside the gene matches.

This clonotype has a count of ten or more. CDR3 DNA sequence: TGCGCCAGCAGCCCCAATGAGGGCACTGGGGCCAACGTCCTGACTTTC. Amino acid sequence: CASSPNEGTGANVLTF. The J gene is TRBJ2-6, the V gene TRBV5-1, with D tentatively TRBD2 (5 bases). In germline, CDR1 is SGHRS, CDR2 YFSETQ. CDR3 size: 16 residues. Trimming shortened V by 4 bases and J by 2 bases, and 13 bases separated the two germline ends.

The V gene is TRBV20-1, the J gene TRBJ1-1; D is unresolved. The CDR3 length is 10 residues. V was pared by 6 bases and J by 7 bases, with 9 bases between. Germline CDR1 DFQATT, CDR2 SNEGSKA (reference sequence). CDR3: CSARKVEAFF. In DNA form, the CDR3 reads TGCAGTGCCAGGAAGGTTGAAGCTTTCTTT.

The chain uses TRBV7-8 and TRBJ2-7; TRBD1 is a possible D gene (6 bases). CDR3 length: 13 amino acids. V was cut by 0 bases and J by 9 bases, with 12 bases left in between. From germline, CDR1 is SGHVS and CDR2 FQNEAQ. CDR3 amino acids: CASSLAGEGVQYF. The CDR3 DNA reads TGTGCCAGCAGCTTAGCGGGAGAGGGGGTGCAGTACTTC.

This clonotype was detected a few times. One junction end disagrees with the germline gene, perhaps due to a read error. V gene TRBV24-1 combines with J gene TRBJ1-5; D ambiguous. Looked up from germline, CDR1 is KGHDR and CDR2 is SFDVKD. The CDR3 consists of 16 residues. This CDR3 is CATSTTGEGSNQPRHF. The CDR3 coding sequence is TGTGCCACCAGTACTACCGGAGAAGGGAGCAATCAGCCCCGGCATTTT.

Worth noting for this clonotype: A much larger clone is a single base away; this may be a read error. The conserved final phenylalanine or tryptophan is absent from the CDR3, which likely points to a read error. The chain uses TRBV29-1 and TRBJ1-1; D uncertain. The germline gives CDR1 SQVTM, CDR2 ANQGSEA. The V and J ends lost 4 bases and 1 base respectively, with 7 bases between them. The CDR3 extends over 12 amino acids. The CDR3 is CSVAEPNTEAFV. The CDR3 DNA follows: TGCAGCGTTGCCGAACCGAACACTGAAGCTTTCGTT.

V usage is TRBV12-3 or TRBV12-4 and J usage is TRBJ1-1; D remains ambiguous. The CDR3 totals 13 residues. Between the trimmed V and J ends, which lost 5 bases and 1 base, there was a span of 8 bases. The CDR3 here is CASSLIWNTEAFF. In DNA form, the CDR3 reads TGTGCCAGCAGTCTTATATGGAACACTGAAGCTTTCTTT.

Ten or more counts support this clonotype. The chain couples TRBV28 to TRBJ1-2; D remains unclear. The CDR3 runs to 14 residues. Trimming removed 6 bases from V and 3 bases from J, with 14 bases in between. Looked up from germline, CDR1 is MDHEN and CDR2 is SYDVKM. CDR3 residues: CASSPSPAYYGYTF. The CDR3 DNA sequence: TGTGCCAGCAGCCCCTCACCAGCTTACTATGGCTACACCTTC.

This clonotype was counted a few times. The chain's CDR3 is CASSPGPRTEEKLFF. The DNA for the CDR3 is TGCGCCAGCAGCCCAGGACCTCGTACGGAAGAAAAACTGTTTTTT. The chain combines TRBV5-1 with TRBJ1-4; D not certain. The V and J ends lost 4 bases and 8 bases respectively, with 18 bases between them. The CDR3 is 15 residues long. CDR1 SGHRS and CDR2 YFSETQ come from the germline V gene.

The J gene is TRBJ2-7, the V gene TRBV6-1; no clear D gene. Trimming took off 0 bases at V and 4 bases at J, with 7 bases between the two ends. Per germline, CDR1 MNHNS and CDR2 SASEGT. The CDR3 has 13 amino acids. The CDR3 DNA reads as TGTGCCAGCAGTGAAGCGCTGGGGTACGAGCAGTACTTC. It encodes CASSEALGYEQYF.

As regards this clonotype: A much larger clone lies one base from this, so it may be a read error. V and J are TRBV5-5 and TRBJ1-1; TRBD1 aligns across 7 bases. The CDR3 runs to 14 residues. Germline lookup yields CDR1 SGHKS and CDR2 YYEKEE (reference sequence). Trimming at V came to 5 bases and at J to 4 bases, leaving 8 bases not matched to a gene. In DNA form, the CDR3 reads TGTGCCAGCAGGCGACAGGGCGGTCGCACTGAAGCTTTCTTT. This gives the protein CASRRQGGRTEAFF.

This clonotype has just a few counts. This chain joins TRBV15 and TRBJ2-5, with 11 bases that match TRBD2. V was pared by 4 bases and J by 5 bases, with 15 bases of the junction left unmatched. Germline assignment: CDR1 LNHNV and CDR2 YYDKDF (reference sequence). This CDR3 has 18 amino acids. CDR3 DNA sequence: TGTGCCACCAGCACCGGACTAGCGGGTCCTAACGGGAGGGAGACCCAGTACTTC. Protein product: CATSTGLAGPNGRETQYF.

This clonotype was picked up many times. Here the CDR3 DNA reads TGTGCCAGCAGGAGGGACAGTGGGGGAACTGAAGCTTTCTTT. Translated: CASRRDSGGTEAFF. This sequence joins TRBV6-5 and TRBJ1-1, with 7 bases identical to TRBD1. The CDR3 is 14 residues long. Unmatched junction bases numbered 9, after V lost 6 bases and J lost 5 bases. Per germline, CDR1 MNHEY and CDR2 SVGAGI.

This clonotype appeared a single time. This may be a read error: a much more frequent sequence differs by one nucleotide. The chain combines TRBV7-3 with TRBJ1-1; TRBD1 matches 8 bases. Germline-derived CDR1 and CDR2 are SGHTA and FQGTGA. This CDR3 has 15 amino acids. The CDR3 spells CVSSPRQGMATEAFF. CDR3 bases: TGTGTCAGCAGCCCTCGACAGGGGATGGCCACTGAAGCTTTCTTT.

The rearrangement links TRBV7-3 to TRBJ1-5; D is perhaps TRBD1 (6 bases). Germline assignment: CDR1 SGHTA and CDR2 FQGTGA. V was cut by 2 bases and J by 6 bases, with 17 bases left in between. The CDR3 has 16 residues. This CDR3 reads CASSLAGQPRSQPQHF. The DNA of the CDR3 is TGTGCCAGCAGCTTAGCGGGACAACCGAGGTCTCAGCCCCAGCATTTT.

This clonotype was recorded many times. The chain links TRBV20-1 to TRBJ2-1; possibly TRBD2 for D (6 bases). CDR1 is DFQATT and CDR2 is SNEGSKA in the germline V gene (reference sequence). Trimming stripped 0 bases from V and 7 bases from J, with 19 bases between. The length of the CDR3 is 16 residues. CDR3 in amino acids: CSARDLDGTRLNEQFF. The CDR3 bases are TGCAGTGCTAGAGATCTTGATGGGACTCGCCTAAATGAGCAGTTCTTC.

There are a few counts of this clonotype. A much larger clone differs by one base, so this may be a read error. The V gene is TRBV6-5, the J gene TRBJ1-2; the D is unclear. The length of the CDR3 is 13 residues. Germline V gives CDR1 MNHEY, CDR2 SVGAGI. This CDR3 is CASKPTDSYGCTF. CDR3 nucleotide sequence: TGTGCCAGCAAGCCGACGGATAGCTATGGCTGCACCTTC.

The chain uses TRBV7-9 and TRBJ2-6, with D uncertain. Germline lookup yields CDR1 SEHNR and CDR2 FQNEAQ (reference sequence). The CDR3 extends over 16 amino acids. V was clipped by 3 bases and J by 1 base, with 10 bases between them. This CDR3 is CASSFKGASGANVLTF. In nucleotides, the CDR3 is TGTGCCAGCAGCTTTAAAGGCGCTTCTGGGGCCAACGTCCTGACTTTC.